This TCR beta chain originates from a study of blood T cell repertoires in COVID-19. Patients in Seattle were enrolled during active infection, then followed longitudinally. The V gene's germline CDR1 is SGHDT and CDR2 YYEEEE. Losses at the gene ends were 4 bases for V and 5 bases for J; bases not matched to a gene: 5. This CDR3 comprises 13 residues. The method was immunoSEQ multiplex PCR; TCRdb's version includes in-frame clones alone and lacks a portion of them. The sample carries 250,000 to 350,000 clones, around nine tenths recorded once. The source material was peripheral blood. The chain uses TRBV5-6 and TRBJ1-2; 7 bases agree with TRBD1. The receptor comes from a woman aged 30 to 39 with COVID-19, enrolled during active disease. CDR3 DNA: TGTGCCAGCAGCGGCCGACAGGGTTATGGCTACACCTTC. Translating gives CASSGRQGYGYTF.